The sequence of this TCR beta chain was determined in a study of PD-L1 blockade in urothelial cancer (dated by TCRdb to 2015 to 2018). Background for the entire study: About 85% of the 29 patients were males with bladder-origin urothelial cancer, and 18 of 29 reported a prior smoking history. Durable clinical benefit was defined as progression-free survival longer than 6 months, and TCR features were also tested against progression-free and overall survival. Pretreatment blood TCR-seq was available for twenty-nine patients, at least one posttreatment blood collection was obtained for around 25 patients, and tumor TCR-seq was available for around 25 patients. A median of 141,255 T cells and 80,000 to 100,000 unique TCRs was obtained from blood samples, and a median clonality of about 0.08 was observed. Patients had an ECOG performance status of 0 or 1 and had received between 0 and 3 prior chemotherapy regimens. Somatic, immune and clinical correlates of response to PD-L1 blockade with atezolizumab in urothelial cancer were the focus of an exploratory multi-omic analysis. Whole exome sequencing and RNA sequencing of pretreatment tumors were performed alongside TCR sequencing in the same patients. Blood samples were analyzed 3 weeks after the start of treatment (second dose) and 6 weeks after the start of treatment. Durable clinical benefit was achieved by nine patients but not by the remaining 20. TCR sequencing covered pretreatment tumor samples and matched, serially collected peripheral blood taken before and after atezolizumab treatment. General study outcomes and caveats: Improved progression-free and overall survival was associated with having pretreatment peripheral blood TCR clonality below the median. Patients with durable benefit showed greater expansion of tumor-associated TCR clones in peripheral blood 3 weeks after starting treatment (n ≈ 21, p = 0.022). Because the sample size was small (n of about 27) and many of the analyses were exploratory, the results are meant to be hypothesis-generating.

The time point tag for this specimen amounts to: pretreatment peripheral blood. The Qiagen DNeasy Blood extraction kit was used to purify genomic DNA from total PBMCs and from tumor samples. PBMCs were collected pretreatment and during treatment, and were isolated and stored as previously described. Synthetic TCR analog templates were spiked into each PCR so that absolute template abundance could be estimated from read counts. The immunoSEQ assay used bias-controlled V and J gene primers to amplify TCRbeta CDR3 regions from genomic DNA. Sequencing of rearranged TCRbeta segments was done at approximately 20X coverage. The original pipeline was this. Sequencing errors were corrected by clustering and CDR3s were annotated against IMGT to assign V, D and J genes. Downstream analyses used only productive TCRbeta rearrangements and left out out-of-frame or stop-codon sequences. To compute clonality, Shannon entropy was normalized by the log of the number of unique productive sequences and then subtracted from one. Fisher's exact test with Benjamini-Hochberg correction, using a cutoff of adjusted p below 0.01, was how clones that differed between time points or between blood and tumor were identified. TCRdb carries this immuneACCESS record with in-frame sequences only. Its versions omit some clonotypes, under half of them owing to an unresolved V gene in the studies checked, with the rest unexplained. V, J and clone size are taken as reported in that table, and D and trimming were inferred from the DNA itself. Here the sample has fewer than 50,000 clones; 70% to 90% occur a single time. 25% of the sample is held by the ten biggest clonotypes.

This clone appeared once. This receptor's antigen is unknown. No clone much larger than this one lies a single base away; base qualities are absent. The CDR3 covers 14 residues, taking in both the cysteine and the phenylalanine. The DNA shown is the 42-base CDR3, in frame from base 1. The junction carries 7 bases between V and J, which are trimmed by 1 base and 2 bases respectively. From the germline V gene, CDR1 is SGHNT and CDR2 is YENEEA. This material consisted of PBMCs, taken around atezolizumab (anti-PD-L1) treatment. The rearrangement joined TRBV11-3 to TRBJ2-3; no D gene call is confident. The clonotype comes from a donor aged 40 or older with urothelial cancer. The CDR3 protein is CASSLASYTDTQYF. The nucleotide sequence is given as TGTGCCAGCAGCTTAGCGTCCTACACAGATACGCAGTATTTT.